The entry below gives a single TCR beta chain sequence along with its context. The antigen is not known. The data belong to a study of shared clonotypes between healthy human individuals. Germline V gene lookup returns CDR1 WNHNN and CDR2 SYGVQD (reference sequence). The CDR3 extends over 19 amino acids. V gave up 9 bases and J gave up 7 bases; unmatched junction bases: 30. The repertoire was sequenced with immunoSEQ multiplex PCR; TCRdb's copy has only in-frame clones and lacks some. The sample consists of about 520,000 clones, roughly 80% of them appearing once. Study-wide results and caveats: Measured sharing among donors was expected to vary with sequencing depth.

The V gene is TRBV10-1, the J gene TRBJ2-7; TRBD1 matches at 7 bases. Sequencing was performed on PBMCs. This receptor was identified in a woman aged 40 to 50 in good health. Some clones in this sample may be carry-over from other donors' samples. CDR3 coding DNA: TGCGCCAGAGGGGGCGACAGGAGCATAATTGCAGGGAAGACGGGGGAGCAGTACTTC. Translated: CARGGDRSIIAGKTGEQYF.